This T cell receptor (beta chain) was captured in a study of post-analysis software for immune sequencing data. Study as a whole: Progressive-relapsing, secondary progressive and relapsing-remitting multiple sclerosis were among the disease courses included. Notes on the study in general: Strong same-batch co-clustering of samples appeared with F measure clustering. Five or six TRBV segments, TRBV5-6, TRBV5-1 and TRBV20-1 among them, were found more frequent in patients than controls. In multiple sclerosis, normalized Chao1 diversity was significantly below that of controls.

Unique molecular identifiers were carried by the TCR beta cDNA libraries. It was from roughly 0.93 to 9.6 million T cells that about half a million cDNA molecules came. TCRdb itself ran the PCR reads through MiXCR, one entry per CDR3 protein. The sample consists of a few hundred thousand distinct CDR3 sequences, less than 40% of them appearing once. V lost 6 bases, J lost 0 bases, and 11 bases lay in between. The CDR3 has 13 residues. CDR1 and CDR2 from the germline V gene are SQVTM and ANQGSEA. Comment on this clonotype: Its antigen remains unknown.

This chain joins TRBV29-1 and TRBJ1-2; no firm D call. The sequence was collected from a girl aged 10 to 17 with multiple sclerosis. Sequenced: blood. The CDR3 coding sequence is TGCAGCGTACCCGACCCCGCTAACTATGGCTACACCTTC. This gives the protein CSVPDPANYGYTF.